These 14 T cell receptor beta chains originate from one sample sequenced in a study of OX40 agonist ivuxolimab in advanced cancers. The repertoire was sequenced with immunoSEQ multiplex PCR; TCRdb's copy has only in-frame clones and lacks some. Of tens of thousands of clones in the sample, 86% were seen once. The sample was CD4+ or CD8+ T cells sorted from blood, taken in a trial of the OX40 agonist ivuxolimab. The receptors were gathered from an adult with an advanced solid tumor such as melanoma, head and neck, liver or kidney cancer.

V is TRBV27 and J is TRBJ1-2; D call uncertain. V lost 3 bases and J lost 7, with 12 bases in between. Germline V lookup: CDR1 MNHEY, CDR2 SMNVEV (reference sequence). This CDR3 has 13 residues. The CDR3 region is CASSLRSVGGYTF. In DNA, the CDR3 is TGTGCCAGCAGTTTGCGCTCCGTGGGTGGCTACACCTTC.

Here the CDR3 reads CASSAGAAGNSPLHF. DNA of the CDR3: TGTGCCAGCTCCGCAGGGGCGGCGGGGAATTCACCCCTCCACTTT. The genes are TRBV28 and TRBJ1-6; D is perhaps TRBD1 (6 bases). CDR1 is MDHEN and CDR2 is SYDVKM in the germline V gene. V shed 8 bases and J shed 7 bases, with 18 bases lying between them. This CDR3 is 15 amino acids long. The complete variable domain, with remaining parts taken from reference TRBV28 and TRBJ1-6, reads DVKVTQSSRYLVKRTGEKVFLECVQDMDHENMFWYRQDPGLGLRLIYFSYDVKMKEKGDIPEGYSVSREKKERFSLILESASTNQTSMYLCASSAGAAGNSPLHFGNGTRLTVT.

This chain uses TRBV4-3 with TRBJ1-4; 9 positions agree with TRBD1. CDR3 size: 16 residues. CDR1 LGHNA and CDR2 YSLEER come from the germline V gene. V was pared by 5 bases and J by 0 bases, with 4 bases of the junction left unmatched. Written as DNA, the CDR3 is TGCGCCAGCAGCAGGGACAGGGCCGCAACTAATGAAAAACTGTTTTTT. Translating it yields CASSRDRAATNEKLFF.

The table lists this clone with a count of one. The rearrangement joins TRBV7-9 to TRBJ1-1; D call uncertain. The CDR3 has 14 amino acids. Germline V gene sequence: CDR1 SEHNR, CDR2 FQNEAQ (reference sequence). Trimming took off 3 bases at V and 1 base at J, with 9 bases between the two ends. The CDR3 spells CASSLAGENTEAFF. Written as DNA, the CDR3 is TGTGCCAGCAGCTTGGCAGGAGAGAACACTGAAGCTTTCTTT.

The V call is TRBV18, the J call TRBJ2-1; D perhaps matches TRBD2 (6 bases). CDR3 length equals 15 residues. V dropped 3 bases and J dropped 5 bases, with 14 bases sitting between them. Germline CDR1 reads KGHSH; CDR2 reads LQKENI. CDR3 in amino acids: CASSPDGSNDNEQFF. The CDR3 bases are TGTGCCAGCTCACCTGACGGGAGTAACGACAATGAGCAGTTCTTC.

The rearrangement links TRBV7-3 to TRBJ1-3; no clear D. The V gene lost 1 base and the J gene lost 0 bases, with 7 bases spanning the gap. CDR1 SGHTA and CDR2 FQGTGA come from the germline V gene. The length of the CDR3 is 15 residues. CDR3 sequence (DNA): TGTGCCAGCAGCTTAAATGGCACCTCTGGAAACACCATATATTTT. Translation gives CASSLNGTSGNTIYF.

The genes are TRBV5-1 and TRBJ1-4; D may be TRBD1 (6 bases). Germline lookup yields CDR1 SGHRS and CDR2 YFSETQ. V lost 2 bases and J 5 bases, leaving 10 bases between the germline ends. The CDR3 totals 14 residues. CDR3 nucleotide sequence: TGCGCCAGCAGCTTTCAGGGGAAGAATGAAAAACTGTTTTTT. Amino acid sequence: CASSFQGKNEKLFF. Based on the CDR3 plus reference TRBV5-1 and TRBJ1-4, the full variable domain is KAGVTQTPRYLIKTRGQQVTLSCSPISGHRSVSWYQQTPGQGLQFLFEYFSETQRNKGNFPGRFSGRQFSNSRSEMNVSTLELGDSALYLCASSFQGKNEKLFFGSGTQLSVL.

CDR3 in DNA: TGTGCCAGTAGTCGAACAGGGACATATGTATCGAACACCGGGGAGCTGTTTTTT. It specifies CASSRTGTYVSNTGELFF. This chain links TRBV19 with TRBJ2-2; a weak D match, TRBD1 (6 bases). From germline, CDR1 is LNHDA and CDR2 SQIVND (reference sequence). The length of the CDR3 is 18 residues. Trimming left V 5 bases short and J 0 bases short, with 19 bases between.

This chain links TRBV18 with TRBJ2-1; 9 bases align to TRBD2. Germline V gene data show CDR1 as KGHSH and CDR2 as LQKENI. V lost 0 bases to trimming and J lost 7 bases; unmatched junction nucleotides: 10. The CDR3 is made up of 17 amino acids. The CDR3 is CASSPPGVRGGGNEQFF. The CDR3 nucleotides read TGTGCCAGCTCACCACCCGGCGTGCGGGGGGGAGGTAATGAGCAGTTCTTC.

This chain connects TRBV9 to TRBJ2-4, with D hard to call. Germline CDR1 SGDLS, CDR2 YYNGEE. The CDR3 consists of 13 residues. The ends were cut back, 0 bases at V and 11 bases at J, with 12 bases in the middle. The CDR3 sequence is CASSVGVLEFQYF. CDR3 nucleotides: TGTGCCAGCAGCGTAGGGGTATTAGAATTTCAGTACTTC.

CDR3 nucleotide sequence: TGTGCCAGCAGCTTACGCCCCGGGAGGAACTACAATGAGCAGTTCTTC. It yields the protein CASSLRPGRNYNEQFF. This rearrangement joins TRBV7-2 to TRBJ2-1; 7 bases fit TRBD2. Germline V gives CDR1 SGHTA, CDR2 FQGNSA. V gave up 2 bases and J gave up 3 bases; unmatched junction bases: 7. The CDR3 is made up of 16 amino acids.

The gene calls are TRBV5-1 and TRBJ2-5, with 7 bases lining up with TRBD1. The junction had 6 bases not matched to a gene; V was cut back by 3 bases and J by 4 bases. The CDR3 extends over 14 amino acids. Germline CDR1 reads SGHRS; CDR2 reads YFSETQ. CDR3 amino acids: CASSWGQPPETQYF. As DNA, the CDR3 is TGCGCCAGCAGCTGGGGACAGCCGCCAGAGACCCAGTACTTC.

The V call is TRBV7-2, the J call TRBJ2-1; 9 nucleotides agree with TRBD2. The ends lost 5 bases at V and 0 bases at J; junction bases unmatched: 5. This CDR3 is built from 16 residues. The germline V gene encodes CDR1 SGHTA and CDR2 FQGNSA. Written as DNA, the CDR3 is TGTGCCAGCAGCCCTCAGCGGGAGGCCTCCTACAATGAGCAGTTCTTC. Its protein product is CASSPQREASYNEQFF.

The chain uses TRBV4-1 and TRBJ1-2, with 7 bases lining up with TRBD1. V trimming: 4 bases; J trimming: 4 bases; junction bases outside the gene matches: 3. The germline V gene has CDR1 MGHRA and CDR2 YSYEKL. This CDR3 region has 13 residues. CDR3 residues: CASSLRDSYGYTF. CDR3 in DNA: TGCGCCAGCAGCCTAAGGGACAGCTATGGCTACACCTTC.